This T cell receptor (beta chain) derives from a study of T cell responses to AZD1222 COVID-19 vaccine. Study in general: Whether given at about 4 or about 12 weeks, second doses were pooled.

In germline, CDR1 is LNHDA, CDR2 SQIVND (reference sequence). V was cut by 4 bases and J by 7 bases, with 16 bases left in between. This CDR3 has 15 residues. Notes on the study in general: Unmutated variant regions reportedly attract nearly half of all spike-specific TCRs. Donors skewed white British and female; clonal diversity was possibly underestimated. Two AZD1222 doses significantly raised spike-specific TCR breadth and depth over controls.

This table comes from immunoSEQ multiplex PCR, and its TCRdb copy is limited to in-frame clones, with some not included. This repertoire shows 95,000 to 150,000 clones, almost 95% found once; its top ten account for over 1.5%. Worth noting for this clone: The antigen is unknown.

The rearrangement joins TRBV19 to TRBJ1-4; maybe TRBD1 (5 bases). The sequence was collected from an adult in good health. Material: peripheral blood, obtained on day 0 of AZD1222 vaccination. Written as DNA, the CDR3 is TGTGCCAGTAGTACCGGGAGGGGCGCGGGTGAAAAACTGTTTTTT. Protein sequence: CASSTGRGAGEKLFF.